This TCR beta chain stems from a study of Ad26.COV2.S vaccination and SARS-CoV-2 variants (dated by TCRdb to the early 2020s). For context, the study as a whole: Vaccine-arm donors came from COV1001, a multicentre, randomized, double-blind, placebo-controlled phase I-IIa trial of Ad26.COV2.S in healthy adults. Investigators remained blinded to trial group allocation during experiments and outcome assessment. A total of around 32 samples were included in the TCR-sequenced set, comprising some 20 Ad26.COV2.S vaccine recipients, 5 placebo recipients and 8 SARS-CoV-2 convalescent individuals. Ad26.COV2.S was given intramuscularly at 5x10^10 or 1x10^11 viral particles, as a single shot or as two shots 56 days apart. Trial participants were randomized into five groups of five: low-dose or high-dose Ad26.COV2.S given once or twice, or placebo on both occasions. Sequencing of the TCRbeta repertoire served to evaluate the specificity and breadth of SARS-CoV-2-reactive T cell receptors following Ad26.COV2.S vaccination. Results and caveats for the whole study, not just this receptor: Comparable non-spike TCR breadth was observed between vaccine and placebo recipients, consistent with only spike being contained in the vaccine. After vaccination, spike-specific CD8+ and CD4+ T cell responses were reported to show substantial breadth. Spike-specific TCR breadth was higher in Ad26.COV2.S recipients than in placebo recipients (P = 0.0014). The study lacked the statistical power to compare responses across vaccine doses or regimens. The authors noted that the TCR breadth and depth analyses may have underestimated total T cell responses.

The immunoSEQ Assay was used to sequence TCRbeta CDR3 regions. After extraction, genomic DNA underwent amplification by bias-controlled multiplex PCR, followed by high-throughput sequencing. Per the original workflow: Collapsing and filtering of sequences were performed to quantify the absolute abundance of each unique TCRbeta CDR3 region. Usable DNA was measured by amplifying reference genes present in all nucleated cells, and TCRbeta template counts were normalized to that usable DNA to estimate T cell fraction. Repertoire TCRs were annotated as SARS-CoV-2-specific when V gene, CDR3 amino acid sequence and J gene were exactly matched to a known reactive TCR set. The reference SARS-CoV-2 TCR set was obtained from MIRA and was filtered for enrichment in COVID-19-positive ImmuneCODE repertoires, whereby public or cross-reactive TCRs were removed. Drawing on the MIRA antigens, annotated TCRs were analysed further at the level of specific ORF or position within ORF. Depth was the summed frequency of annotated unique rearrangements, while breadth was defined as annotated unique rearrangements over total unique productive rearrangements. Two-sided Wilcoxon rank-sum tests were used to compare TCR breadth between groups. The source is immuneACCESS, and TCRdb retained only in-frame sequences with V and J called. Part of the clones is not carried over; for the studies checked, unresolved V genes explain less than half of this, and the remainder is unexplained. V and J calls and clone size are given by that table; D and trimming were obtained from the DNA. The sample records roughly 460,000 clones, approximately 90% of which are singletons. The ten largest clonotypes hold more than 1.5% of the sample.

On this clone: There is no known antigen for this receptor. No quality values exist for individual bases; no much larger clone is one base distant.

The treatment or condition label here, explained by the study, means: over 15 received Ad26.COV2.S at low or high dose, single or two shots; 5 received placebo; per-sample allocation not given. Repertoires of vaccine and placebo recipients were sequenced from samples taken on day 63 after the first injection. Between 29 July and 7 August 2020, Cohort 1b enrolled some 25 adults aged 18-55 years at one site in Boston, USA. Ad26.COV2.S was a replication-incompetent adenovirus type 26 vector that expressed a prefusion-stabilized SARS-CoV-2 spike protein derived from the original Wuhan strain. The trim is 1 base for V and 3 bases for J, with a gap of 10 bases between the germline ends. The CDR3 holds 15 amino acids from the cysteine to the phenylalanine. Only CDR3 DNA remains: 45 bases, in frame from the first base. Reading the germline V gene gives CDR1 MGHRA and CDR2 YSYEKL.

This receptor was identified in a person aged 18-60 years who received the Ad26.COV2.S COVID-19 vaccine or a placebo. The chain joins TRBV4-1 to TRBJ1-3; TRBD1 could be the D gene, as 6 bases match. This specimen consisted of peripheral blood, obtained in a trial of Ad26.COV2.S vaccine versus placebo. This receptor carries the CDR3 CASSQVWTVGNTIYF. The sequenced DNA: TGCGCCAGCAGCCAAGTATGGACAGTTGGAAACACCATATATTTT.